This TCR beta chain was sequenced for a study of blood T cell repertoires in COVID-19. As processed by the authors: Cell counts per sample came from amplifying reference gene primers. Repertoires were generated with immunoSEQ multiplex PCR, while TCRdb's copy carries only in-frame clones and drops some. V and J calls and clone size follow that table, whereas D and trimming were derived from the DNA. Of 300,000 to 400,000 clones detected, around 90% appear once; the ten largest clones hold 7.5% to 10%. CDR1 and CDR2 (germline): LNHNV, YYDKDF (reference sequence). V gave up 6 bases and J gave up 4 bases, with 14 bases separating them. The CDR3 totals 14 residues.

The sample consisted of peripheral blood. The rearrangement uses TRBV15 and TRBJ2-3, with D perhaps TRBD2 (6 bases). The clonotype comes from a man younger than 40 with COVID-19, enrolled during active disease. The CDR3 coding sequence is TGTGCCACCAGAGGACCCTGGGAGGCAGATACGCAGTATTTT. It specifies CATRGPWEADTQYF.